One and the same sample provided the 6 T cell receptor beta chains below, sequenced in a study of T cells in Graves' hyperthyroidism and ophthalmopathy. Amplified TCR beta CDR3 regions derived from RNA transcripts. HTBI primers were employed in a first-round RT-PCR of the TCR CDR3. Each CDR3 protein is one row after TCRdb ran MiXCR on the multiplex PCR reads. Here the sample spans approximately 430,000 distinct CDR3 sequences, 14% to 15% being singletons. Sequenced sample: blood. These TCRs come from a man between 18 and 29 years old with Graves' ophthalmopathy.

The table lists this clonotype with many counts. In DNA form, the CDR3 reads TGTGCCAGCAGCGGAGTCCAGTTACAAGAGACCCAGTACTTC. Translating it yields CASSGVQLQETQYF. The chain has TRBV3-1 and TRBJ2-5; no definite D call. The V gene's germline CDR1 is LGHDT and CDR2 YNNKEL (reference sequence). The germline V and J ends were trimmed by 5 bases and 2 bases, with 12 bases remaining between them. This CDR3 is built from 14 residues.

V gene TRBV7-9 combines with J gene TRBJ2-1, with 14 bases identical to TRBD2. Germline V lookup: CDR1 SEHNR, CDR2 FQNEAQ (reference sequence). The CDR3 runs to 18 residues. V was clipped by 5 bases and J by 3 bases; unmatched bases: 9. CDR3 sequence (DNA): TGTGCCAGCAGCCCCCCGGGACTAGCGGGGGACGGCTACAATGAGCAGTTCTTC. It translates to CASSPPGLAGDGYNEQFF.

Many counts were recorded for this clonotype. The chain couples TRBV28 to TRBJ2-7, with 8 bases aligning to TRBD1. Losses at the gene ends were 2 bases for V and 7 bases for J; bases not matched to a gene: 7. The CDR3 length is 14 residues. Germline CDR1 and CDR2: MDHEN and SYDVKM. The DNA of the CDR3 is TGTGCCAGCAGTTTACCGGGACAGGTCCTGGAGCAGTACTTC. Protein sequence: CASSLPGQVLEQYF.

This clonotype was seen at least ten times. The chain recombines TRBV3-1 with TRBJ1-1; D possibly corresponds to TRBD1 (5 bases). Germline V gene sequence: CDR1 LGHDT, CDR2 YNNKEL (reference sequence). Trimming left V 4 bases short and J 4 bases short, with 10 bases between. This CDR3 has 13 amino acids. As DNA, the CDR3 is TGTGCCAGCAGCCTTTGGGGGTTCACTGAAGCTTTCTTT. Its protein product is CASSLWGFTEAFF.

In this sample, this clonotype turned up many times. The chain uses TRBV12-3 or TRBV12-4 and TRBJ2-1, with TRBD1 matching over 7 bases. The V and J ends lost 4 bases and 8 bases, in that order; junction bases with no gene match: 11. CDR3 length: 15 amino acids. CDR3 DNA sequence: TGTGCCAGCAGTTATGACAGGGCCCCTAAGGATGAGCAGTTCTTC. As protein: CASSYDRAPKDEQFF.

In its sample, this clonotype was seen many times. The V call is TRBV11-1, the J call TRBJ2-7, with 9 bases that match TRBD2. After removal of 1 base from V and 6 bases from J, the junction contained 7 bases not matched to a gene. The germline V gene encodes CDR1 SGHAT and CDR2 FQDESV (reference sequence). The CDR3 extends over 15 amino acids. For the CDR3, the DNA is TGTGCCAGCAGCTTAGGGACTAGCGTGTTTTCCGAGCAGTACTTC. Translation: CASSLGTSVFSEQYF.